Below, 18 T cell receptor beta chains from the same sample are listed, as sequenced in a study of early T cells in non-severe SARS-CoV-2 infection. TCRdb itself ran the 5' RACE reads through MiXCR, one entry per CDR3 protein. This sample carries approximately 40,000 distinct CDR3 sequences, roughly a tenth of them seen once, and the ten largest clones take more than 9.5%. Material for sequencing was whole blood. Receptor source: an adult who was a healthcare worker with PCR-confirmed SARS-CoV-2 infection or an uninfected control (not recorded which).

At least ten counts were recorded for this clonotype. V is TRBV20-1 and J is TRBJ1-6; 7 nucleotides line up with TRBD1. V was clipped by 0 bases and J by 7 bases; unmatched bases: 9. The CDR3 runs to 16 residues. Germline values: CDR1 DFQATT, CDR2 SNEGSKA (reference sequence). DNA for the CDR3: TGCAGTGCTAGAGATCCTGCCGGGACAGCGAATTCACCCCTCCACTTT. Protein: CSARDPAGTANSPLHF.

The chain uses TRBV7-6 and TRBJ2-5; the D is unclear. Trimming pared 4 bases from V and 3 bases from J, leaving 15 bases between. In germline, CDR1 is SGHVS, CDR2 FNYEAQ. CDR3 length: 15 amino acids. The CDR3 nucleotides read TGTGCCAGCAGCTCCCGGGTAGGGTGGGAAGAGACCCAGTACTTC. Amino acids: CASSSRVGWEETQYF.

The chain recombines TRBV2 with TRBJ1-4; D is perhaps TRBD1 (6 bases). Germline lookup yields CDR1 SNHLY and CDR2 FYNNEI. The CDR3 totals 13 residues. V lost 6 bases, J lost 7 bases, and 12 bases lay in between. The chain's CDR3 is CASRGDNGEKLFF. In nucleotides, the CDR3 is TGTGCCAGCAGGGGGGACAACGGTGAAAAACTGTTTTTT.

This clonotype is medium-sized within its sample. The genes are TRBV7-9 and TRBJ2-5; 7 positions agree with TRBD1. The germline CDR1 and CDR2 sequences are SEHNR and FQNEAQ (reference sequence). This CDR3 comprises 15 residues. Trimming removed 1 base from V and 2 bases from J; junction bases left unmatched: 4. The CDR3 sequence is CASSLDGQVQETQYF. Written as DNA, the CDR3 is TGTGCCAGCAGCTTAGACGGACAGGTTCAAGAGACCCAGTACTTC. Full variable domain (rest looked up from reference TRBV7-9 and TRBJ2-5): DTGVSQNPRHKITKRGQNVTFRCDPISEHNRLYWYRQTLGQGPEFLTYFQNEAQLEKSRLLSDRFSAERPKGSFSTLEIQRTEQGDSAMYLCASSLDGQVQETQYFGPGTRLLVL.

The gene calls are TRBV6-5 and TRBJ2-1; 12 bases fit TRBD2. V dropped 7 bases and J dropped 3; count of bases not matched to a gene: 10. Germline loops: CDR1 MNHEY, CDR2 SVGAGI. This CDR3 contains 17 residues. CDR3 in amino acids: CASTITSSGGDYNEQFF. CDR3 nucleotides: TGTGCCAGCACCATTACGTCTAGCGGGGGGGACTACAATGAGCAGTTCTTC.

There are many counts of this clonotype. This chain links TRBV4-3 with TRBJ2-7; maybe TRBD2 (6 bases). Germline lookup yields CDR1 LGHNA and CDR2 YSLEER. V lost 3 bases and J 6 bases, leaving 15 bases between the germline ends. This CDR3 has 14 amino acids. In nucleotides, the CDR3 is TGCGCCAGCAGCCAGGATGGAGGGTGGGCCGAGCAGTACTTC. Its protein is CASSQDGGWAEQYF.

The chain uses TRBV5-1 and TRBJ1-1; no clear D gene. The CDR3 contains 15 residues. The germline CDR1 and CDR2 sequences are SGHRS and YFSETQ. V lost 1 base and J lost 5, with 15 bases in between. CDR3 nucleotide sequence: TGCGCCAGCAGCTTGCAGCCCACCCCGGGGACTGAAGCTTTCTTT. It yields the protein CASSLQPTPGTEAFF.

The chain links TRBV7-2 to TRBJ2-7; 12 bases fit TRBD2. Looked up from germline, CDR1 is SGHTA and CDR2 is FQGNSA. This CDR3 is 15 amino acids long. Unmatched junction bases numbered 4, after V lost 3 bases and J lost 4 bases. CDR3 region: CASSLGLAGAYEQYF. Written as DNA, the CDR3 is TGTGCCAGCAGCTTGGGACTAGCGGGCGCTTACGAGCAGTACTTC.

This chain links TRBV7-2 with TRBJ2-3, with 9 bases identical to TRBD2. Trimming at V came to 6 bases and at J to 4 bases, leaving 11 bases not matched to a gene. The CDR3 sequence is 16 residues long. Germline-derived CDR1 and CDR2 are SGHTA and FQGNSA. The CDR3 region is CASRTQRGALSDTQYF. The CDR3 nucleotides read TGTGCCAGCAGAACGCAGCGGGGGGCCTTATCAGATACGCAGTATTTT.

The V gene is TRBV29-1, the J gene TRBJ1-5, with a tentative D call TRBD1 (5 bases). Trimming pared 2 bases from V and 6 bases from J, leaving 8 bases between. CDR1 and CDR2 from the germline V gene are SQVTM and ANQGSEA. CDR3 length: 12 residues. The CDR3: CSVERGAQPQHF. CDR3 in DNA: TGCAGCGTTGAAAGGGGTGCTCAGCCCCAGCATTTT.

In its sample, this clonotype was seen many times. The rearrangement uses TRBV7-6 and TRBJ2-1; no clear D. The CDR3 length is 11 residues. V lost 0 bases and J 9 bases, leaving 3 bases between the germline ends. Germline lookup yields CDR1 SGHVS and CDR2 FNYEAQ. The CDR3 loop reads CASSLAVEQFF. For the CDR3, the DNA is TGTGCCAGCAGCTTAGCGGTTGAGCAGTTCTTC.

A few counts support this clonotype. The J gene is TRBJ2-5, the V gene TRBV2; 13 bases line up with TRBD2. Trimming removed 6 bases from V and 2 bases from J; junction bases left unmatched: 9. The V gene's germline CDR1 is SNHLY and CDR2 FYNNEI. This CDR3 contains 17 residues. CDR3 amino acids: CASRETSGGSWQETQYF. Written as DNA, the CDR3 is TGTGCCAGCAGGGAGACTAGCGGGGGGAGTTGGCAAGAGACCCAGTACTTC.

V gene TRBV24-1 combines with J gene TRBJ2-3; D is unresolved. V gave up 5 bases and J gave up 3 bases, with 5 bases separating them. The germline CDR1 and CDR2 sequences are KGHDR and SFDVKD. The CDR3 runs to 12 residues. CDR3 loop: CATSAATDTQYF. The CDR3 DNA sequence: TGTGCCACCAGTGCCGCAACAGATACGCAGTATTTT.

This clonotype occurred many times. The V call is TRBV5-1, the J call TRBJ2-1; D uncertain. V was shortened by 5 bases and J by 8 bases, with 14 bases between the two germline ends. Germline values: CDR1 SGHRS, CDR2 YFSETQ. The CDR3 is 13 amino acids. The CDR3, as DNA: TGCGCCAGCAGGGACGGCGGAGCGCATGAGCAGTTCTTC. It encodes CASRDGGAHEQFF.

Only one count was recorded for this clonotype. This may stem from a read error, because a much larger clone lies one nucleotide away. The gene calls are TRBV9 and TRBJ2-3, with D maybe TRBD1 (6 bases). The CDR3 loop spans 15 amino acids. Germline values: CDR1 SGDLS, CDR2 YYNGEE. The CDR3 spells CASSVVVGATVTQYF. The CDR3 coding sequence is TGTGCCAGCAGCGTAGTTGTGGGGGCAACAGTTACGCAGTATTTT. Filled out from reference TRBV9 and TRBJ2-3, the complete variable domain reads DSGVTQTPKHLITATGQRVTLRCSPRSGDLSVYWYQQSLDQGLQFLIQYYNGEERAKGNILERFSAQQFPDLHSELNLSSLELGDSALYFCASSVVVGATVTQYFGPGTRLTVL.

The V and J genes are TRBV20-1 and TRBJ2-3, with D uncertain. Trimming shortened V by 0 bases and J by 5 bases, and 9 bases separated the two germline ends. This CDR3 contains 13 residues. Germline V gives CDR1 DFQATT, CDR2 SNEGSKA (reference sequence). CDR3 nucleotides: TGCAGTGCTAGAGATCCCCCCGGAGATACGCAGTATTTT. Translated: CSARDPPGDTQYF.

The chain joins TRBV13 to TRBJ1-5; 7 positions match TRBD1. The length of the CDR3 is 21 residues. The J segment lost 6 bases and the V segment lost 5 bases, leaving 28 bases of the junction unmatched. CDR1 and CDR2 (germline): PRHDT, FYEKMQ (reference sequence). The CDR3, as DNA: TGTGCCAGCAGCCGTAACGAAATTATCGGTAAGGGGGCCCGCGGGAGTCAGCCCCAGCATTTT. It codes for CASSRNEIIGKGARGSQPQHF.

Comment on this clonotype: The germline gene is not matched at one end of the junction; a read error may be the cause. This rearrangement joins TRBV10-2 to TRBJ2-1, with 9 bases aligning to TRBD1. The CDR3 is made up of 15 amino acids. Germline loops: CDR1 WSHSY, CDR2 SAAADI. The chain's CDR3 is CTSSLPGQGMNEQFF. The CDR3 DNA sequence: TGCACCAGCAGCTTACCGGGACAGGGTATGAATGAGCAGTTCTTC.